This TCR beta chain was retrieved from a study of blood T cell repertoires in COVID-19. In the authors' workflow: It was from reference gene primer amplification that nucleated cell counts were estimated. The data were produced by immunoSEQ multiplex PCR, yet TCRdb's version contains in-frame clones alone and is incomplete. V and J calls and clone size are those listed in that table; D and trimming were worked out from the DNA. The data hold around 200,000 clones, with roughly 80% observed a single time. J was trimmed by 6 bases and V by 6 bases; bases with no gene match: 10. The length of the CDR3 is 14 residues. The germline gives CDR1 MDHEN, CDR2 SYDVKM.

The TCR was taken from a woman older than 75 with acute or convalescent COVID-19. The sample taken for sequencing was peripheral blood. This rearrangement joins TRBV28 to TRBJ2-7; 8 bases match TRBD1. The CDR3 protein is CASRKSQGASEQYF. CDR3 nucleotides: TGTGCCAGCAGGAAGAGTCAGGGGGCAAGCGAGCAGTACTTC. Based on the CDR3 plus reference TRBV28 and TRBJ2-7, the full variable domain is DVKVTQSSRYLVKRTGEKVFLECVQDMDHENMFWYRQDPGLGLRLIYFSYDVKMKEKGDIPEGYSVSREKKERFSLILESASTNQTSMYLCASRKSQGASEQYFGPGTRLTVT.